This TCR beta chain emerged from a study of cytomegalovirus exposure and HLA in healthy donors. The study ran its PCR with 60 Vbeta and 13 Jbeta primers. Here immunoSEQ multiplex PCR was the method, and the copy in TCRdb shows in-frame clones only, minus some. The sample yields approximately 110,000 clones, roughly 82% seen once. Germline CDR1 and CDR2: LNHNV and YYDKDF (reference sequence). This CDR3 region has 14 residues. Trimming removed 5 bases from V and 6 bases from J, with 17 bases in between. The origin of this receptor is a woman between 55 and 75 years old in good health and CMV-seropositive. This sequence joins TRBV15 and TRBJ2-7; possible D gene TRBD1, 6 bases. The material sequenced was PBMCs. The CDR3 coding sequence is TGTGCCACCAGCCGAAGGGACATATACGGCGAGCAGTACTTC. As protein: CATSRRDIYGEQYF.